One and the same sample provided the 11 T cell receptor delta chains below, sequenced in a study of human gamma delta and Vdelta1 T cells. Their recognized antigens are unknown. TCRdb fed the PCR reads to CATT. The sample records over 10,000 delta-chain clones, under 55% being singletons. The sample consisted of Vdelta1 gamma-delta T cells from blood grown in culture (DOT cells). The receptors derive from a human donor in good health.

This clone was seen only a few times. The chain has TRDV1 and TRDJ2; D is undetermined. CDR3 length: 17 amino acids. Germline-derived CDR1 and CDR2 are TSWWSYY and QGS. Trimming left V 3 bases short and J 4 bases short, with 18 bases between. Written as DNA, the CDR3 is TGTGCTCTTGGGGACTTACTAGGACCGGCGGGGACAGCACAACTCTTCTTT. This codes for CALGDLLGPAGTAQLFF.

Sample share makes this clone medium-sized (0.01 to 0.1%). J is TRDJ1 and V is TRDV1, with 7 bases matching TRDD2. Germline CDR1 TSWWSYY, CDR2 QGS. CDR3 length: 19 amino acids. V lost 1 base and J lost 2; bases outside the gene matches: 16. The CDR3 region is CALGERRFLRRSVTDKLIF. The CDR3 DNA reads TGTGCTCTTGGGGAACGCCGGTTCCTACGCCGTTCGGTTACCGATAAACTCATCTTT.

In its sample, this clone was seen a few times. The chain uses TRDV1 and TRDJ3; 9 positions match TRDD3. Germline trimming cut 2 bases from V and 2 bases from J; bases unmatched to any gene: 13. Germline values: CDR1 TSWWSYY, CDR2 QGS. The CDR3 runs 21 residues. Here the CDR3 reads CALGEDEGFMGDTWDTRQMFF. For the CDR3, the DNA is TGTGCTCTTGGGGAAGACGAGGGCTTTATGGGGGATACCTGGGACACCCGACAGATGTTTTTC.

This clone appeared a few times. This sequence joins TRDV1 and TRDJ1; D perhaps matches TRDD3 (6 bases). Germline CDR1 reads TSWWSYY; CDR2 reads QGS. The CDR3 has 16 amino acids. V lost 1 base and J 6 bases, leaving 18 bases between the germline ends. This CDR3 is CALGEHPLSGENKLIF. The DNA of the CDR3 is TGTGCTCTTGGGGAACATCCCCTGTCTGGGGAGAATAAACTCATCTTT.

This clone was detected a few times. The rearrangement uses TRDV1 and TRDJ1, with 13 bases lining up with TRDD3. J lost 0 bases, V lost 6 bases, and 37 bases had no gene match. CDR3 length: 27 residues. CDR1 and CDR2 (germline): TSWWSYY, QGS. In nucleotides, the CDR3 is TGTGCTCTTGGCGGGAAGATCCGCTCACCCGTTACTGGGGGATACGCAATCTCCCACCTTTACACCGATAAACTCATCTTT. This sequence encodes CALGGKIRSPVTGGYAISHLYTDKLIF.

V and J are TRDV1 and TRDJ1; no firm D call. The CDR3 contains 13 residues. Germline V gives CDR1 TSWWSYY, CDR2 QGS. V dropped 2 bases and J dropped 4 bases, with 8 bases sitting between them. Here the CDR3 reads CALGEGPVDKLIF. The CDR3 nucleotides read TGTGCTCTTGGGGAAGGCCCCGTCGATAAACTCATCTTT.

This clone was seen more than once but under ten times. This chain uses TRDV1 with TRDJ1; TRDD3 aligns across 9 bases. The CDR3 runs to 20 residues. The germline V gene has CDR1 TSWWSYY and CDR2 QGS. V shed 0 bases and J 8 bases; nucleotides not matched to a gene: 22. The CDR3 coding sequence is TGTGCTCTTGGGGAACTTGGGTCACGGCATCAAGACTACTGGGGGACAAAACTCATCTTT. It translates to CALGELGSRHQDYWGTKLIF.

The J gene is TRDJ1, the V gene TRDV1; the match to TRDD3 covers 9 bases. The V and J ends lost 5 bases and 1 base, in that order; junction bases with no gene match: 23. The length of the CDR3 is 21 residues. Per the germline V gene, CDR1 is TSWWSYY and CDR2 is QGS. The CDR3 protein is CALGTSKGDSGGFLVTDKLIF. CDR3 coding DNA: TGTGCTCTTGGGACCTCTAAAGGAGATTCTGGGGGATTCCTAGTCACCGATAAACTCATCTTT.

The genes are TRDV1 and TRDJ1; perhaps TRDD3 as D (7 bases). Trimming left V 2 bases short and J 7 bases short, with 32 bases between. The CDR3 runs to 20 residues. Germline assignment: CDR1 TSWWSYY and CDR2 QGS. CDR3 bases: TGTGCTCTTGGGGAATTCGGCCTTCCCCATTTACTGGGGAGGTATGGTAAACTCATCTTT. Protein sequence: CALGEFGLPHLLGRYGKLIF.

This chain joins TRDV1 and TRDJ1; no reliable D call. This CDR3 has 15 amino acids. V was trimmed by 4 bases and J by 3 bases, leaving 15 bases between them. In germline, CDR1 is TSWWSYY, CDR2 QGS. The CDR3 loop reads CALGGNSGGADKLIF. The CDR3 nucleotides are TGTGCTCTTGGGGGCAACTCGGGAGGGGCCGATAAACTCATCTTT.

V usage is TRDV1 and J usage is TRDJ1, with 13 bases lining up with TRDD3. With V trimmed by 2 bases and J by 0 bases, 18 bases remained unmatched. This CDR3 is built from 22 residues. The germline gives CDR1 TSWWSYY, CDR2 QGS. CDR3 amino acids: CALGETHPTRTGGYGHTDKLIF. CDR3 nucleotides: TGTGCTCTTGGGGAAACCCATCCTACCCGTACTGGGGGATACGGACACACCGATAAACTCATCTTT.